The 23 T cell receptor beta chains below all came from one sample that was sequenced in a study of cytomegalovirus exposure and HLA in healthy donors. Only in-frame clones appear in the TCRdb table, and some are missing; sequencing was by immunoSEQ multiplex PCR. The data show under 400,000 clones, roughly 90% seen once. The sample was PBMCs. These receptors were obtained from a man aged 30 to 45 in good health and CMV-seronegative.

V and J are TRBV5-4 and TRBJ2-1, with 11 bases fitting TRBD2. Germline V gene sequence: CDR1 SGHNT, CDR2 YYREEE (reference sequence). This CDR3 comprises 14 residues. J gave up 11 bases and V 10 bases, and 14 bases lay outside the gene matches. The CDR3 protein is CALRPGLADRKQFF. CDR3 coding DNA: TGTGCCCTAAGACCGGGACTAGCGGACCGAAAGCAGTTCTTC.

The V and J genes are TRBV2 and TRBJ2-3, with a weak D call TRBD1 (6 bases). CDR1 and CDR2 (germline): SNHLY, FYNNEI. This CDR3 is 15 amino acids long. V lost 6 bases to trimming and J lost 2 bases, with 15 bases between them. In DNA form, the CDR3 reads TGTGCCAGCAGGGGCGGCAGGGGCGTCACAGATACGCAGTATTTT. Amino acids: CASRGGRGVTDTQYF.

This sequence joins TRBV4-2 and TRBJ2-7; possibly TRBD1 for D (6 bases). Germline CDR1 reads LGHNA; CDR2 reads YNFKEQ. CDR3 length: 16 residues. Trimming took 0 bases from V and 0 from J, leaving 12 bases between them. CDR3 DNA: TGTGCCAGCAGCCAAGATAAGGGGGACCCCTCCTACGAGCAGTACTTC. This encodes CASSQDKGDPSYEQYF.

In this sample, this clone turned up once. The sample carries other DNA sequences with the same CDR3. V gene TRBV6-5 combines with J gene TRBJ1-3; 7 bases are shared with TRBD1. The CDR3 extends over 15 amino acids. The germline CDR1 and CDR2 sequences are MNHEY and SVGAGI. J gave up 2 bases and V 2 bases, and 3 bases lay outside the gene matches. This CDR3 reads CASSYGGGPGNTIYF. DNA for the CDR3: TGTGCCAGCAGTTACGGAGGGGGCCCTGGAAACACCATATATTTT.

The chain combines TRBV5-1 with TRBJ2-5; D possibly corresponds to TRBD2 (6 bases). The V end lost 2 bases, the J end lost 0 bases, and 11 bases lay between the germline ends. CDR1 and CDR2 (germline): SGHRS, YFSETQ. The CDR3 covers 15 residues. CDR3 amino acids: CASSFPGGYQETQYF. The DNA for the CDR3 is TGCGCCAGCAGCTTCCCAGGAGGGTACCAAGAGACCCAGTACTTC.

On this clone: Relative to the germline gene, one junction end is altered; a read error may explain this. V is TRBV7-9 and J is TRBJ2-1, with D unclear. Germline V gene data show CDR1 as SEHNR and CDR2 as FQNEAQ (reference sequence). The length of the CDR3 is 12 residues. CDR3 nucleotide sequence: TGTGCCAGCAGCTTCCCCTATAATGAGCAGTTCTTC. This encodes CASSFPYNEQFF.

The V gene is TRBV5-6, the J gene TRBJ1-6; perhaps TRBD1 as D (6 bases). Germline V gene data show CDR1 as SGHDT and CDR2 as YYEEEE. V was clipped by 7 bases and J by 7 bases, with 18 bases between them. The CDR3 sequence is 15 residues long. CDR3: CASSLGQGINSPLHF. The CDR3 region has the DNA TGTGCCAGCTCCCTAGGCCAGGGGATCAATTCACCCCTCCACTTT. Supplemented by reference TRBV5-6 and TRBJ1-6, the full variable domain reads DAGVTQSPTHLIKTRGQQVTLRCSPKSGHDTVSWYQQALGQGPQFIFQYYEEEERQRGNFPDRFSGHQFPNYSSELNVNALLLGDSALYLCASSLGQGINSPLHFGNGTRLTVT.

The sample holds one count of this clone. This rearrangement joins TRBV5-4 to TRBJ2-7, with a weak D call TRBD2 (5 bases). The germline V and J ends were trimmed by 3 bases and 3 bases, with 13 bases remaining between them. The germline V gene has CDR1 SGHNT and CDR2 YYREEE (reference sequence). This CDR3 has 14 amino acids. CDR3 residues: CASSSRTRGYEQYF. Written as DNA, the CDR3 is TGTGCCAGCAGCTCGAGGACCCGGGGCTACGAGCAGTACTTC.

The chain joins TRBV2 to TRBJ2-5; 7 bases match TRBD2. There are 18 residues in the CDR3. Germline V gene data show CDR1 as SNHLY and CDR2 as FYNNEI. With V trimmed by 8 bases and J by 4 bases, 22 bases remained unmatched. The CDR3 loop reads CASGLLLAVSAKGETQYF. The CDR3 region has the DNA TGTGCCAGCGGACTCCTGCTAGCGGTCTCGGCCAAGGGAGAGACCCAGTACTTC.

The rearrangement links TRBV7-2 to TRBJ2-1; TRBD1 matches 9 bases. Germline values: CDR1 SGHTA, CDR2 FQGNSA. V shed 2 bases and J 6 bases; nucleotides not matched to a gene: 5. There are 15 residues in the CDR3. The DNA for the CDR3 is TGTGCCAGCAGCTTATCCGGGACAGGGCTCAATGAGCAGTTCTTC. This gives the protein CASSLSGTGLNEQFF.

This sequence joins TRBV6-5 and TRBJ1-6; tentative D call: TRBD1 (6 bases). CDR3 size: 16 residues. V was pared by 0 bases and J by 6 bases, with 12 bases between. Germline CDR1 is MNHEY and CDR2 is SVGAGI. The CDR3 region has the DNA TGTGCCAGCAGTTACTCGACGGGACACCCTAATTCACCCCTCCACTTT. Encoded protein: CASSYSTGHPNSPLHF.

Concerning this clone: The identical CDR3 is also encoded by other nucleotide sequences in the sample. The chain has TRBV18 and TRBJ2-5; weak D call: TRBD1 (6 bases). Trimming left V 3 bases short and J 5 bases short, with 13 bases between. Germline V CDR1 and CDR2: KGHSH, LQKENI. The CDR3 totals 14 residues. The CDR3 sequence: CASSPGQGPETQYF. CDR3 bases: TGTGCCAGCTCACCGGGCCAGGGGCCCGAGACCCAGTACTTC.

V is TRBV25-1 and J is TRBJ1-1, with TRBD1 matching 7 bases. Germline-derived CDR1 and CDR2 are MGHDK and SYGVNS. CDR3 length: 11 amino acids. V lost 2 bases, J lost 11 bases, and 2 bases stayed unmatched. CDR3 nucleotides: TGTGCCAGCAGTGAAGACAGGGTGGCTTTCTTT. This encodes CASSEDRVAFF.

The chain joins TRBV5-1 to TRBJ2-5; 10 nucleotides match TRBD2. The germline V gene encodes CDR1 SGHRS and CDR2 YFSETQ. V was clipped by 5 bases and J by 1 base; unmatched bases: 5. This CDR3 spans 15 amino acids. The CDR3: CASRLLAGSQETQYF. The CDR3 DNA follows: TGCGCCAGCAGACTACTAGCGGGGAGCCAAGAGACCCAGTACTTC. Supplemented by reference TRBV5-1 and TRBJ2-5, the full variable domain reads KAGVTQTPRYLIKTRGQQVTLSCSPISGHRSVSWYQQTPGQGLQFLFEYFSETQRNKGNFPGRFSGRQFSNSRSEMNVSTLELGDSALYLCASRLLAGSQETQYFGPGTRLLVL.

This rearrangement joins TRBV19 to TRBJ1-5; the D gene is possibly TRBD1 (6 bases). Deletions cut 6 bases from V and 7 bases from J, with 16 bases between. CDR1 LNHDA and CDR2 SQIVND come from the germline V gene (reference sequence). The CDR3 is made up of 14 amino acids. CDR3 protein: CASSWDTAEQPQHF. The CDR3 DNA reads TGTGCCAGTAGCTGGGACACCGCGGAACAGCCCCAGCATTTT.

The chain has TRBV4-1 and TRBJ2-7; 7 bases agree with TRBD2. The junction had 7 bases not matched to a gene; V was cut back by 4 bases and J by 4 bases. Germline CDR1 is MGHRA and CDR2 is YSYEKL. The length of the CDR3 is 14 residues. The CDR3 nucleotides are TGCGCCAGCAGCCTGAGCGGGAAAAATTACGAGCAGTACTTC. Translation: CASSLSGKNYEQYF.

The CDR3 nucleotides read TGTGCCAGCAGCTTAGAGGCTACAGGGGGCACTGAAGCTTTCTTT. Its translation is CASSLEATGGTEAFF. The rearrangement links TRBV11-2 to TRBJ1-1; 8 positions agree with TRBD1. The germline V gene encodes CDR1 SGHAT and CDR2 FQNNGV. The CDR3 spans 15 residues. The junction had 4 bases not matched to a gene; V was cut back by 0 bases and J by 4 bases.

The chain joins TRBV6-6 to TRBJ1-1; unclear D gene. The V end was cut by 10 bases, the J end by 1 base, with 13 bases between. The germline V gene has CDR1 MNHNY and CDR2 SVGAGI (reference sequence). The CDR3 spans 13 residues. CDR3 sequence (DNA): TGTGCCACCGAACCCGGTCGGAACACTGAAGCTTTCTTT. It encodes CATEPGRNTEAFF.

This clone was observed a handful of times. This chain connects TRBV19 to TRBJ1-5; D gene uncertain. The CDR3 contains 16 residues. Trimming removed 7 bases from V and 2 bases from J, with 18 bases in between. Germline V gene lookup returns CDR1 LNHDA and CDR2 SQIVND (reference sequence). CDR3: CASTRTLNLGNQPQHF. CDR3 DNA: TGTGCCAGTACCCGCACCCTCAACTTGGGCAATCAGCCCCAGCATTTT. Together with reference TRBV19 and TRBJ1-5, the CDR3 gives the full variable domain: DGGITQSPKYLFRKEGQNVTLSCEQNLNHDAMYWYRQDPGQGLRLIYYSQIVNDFQKGDIAEGYSVSREKKESFPLTVTSAQKNPTAFYLCASTRTLNLGNQPQHFGDGTRLSIL.

The V and J genes are TRBV6-5 and TRBJ2-3, with 11 bases lining up with TRBD2. V trimming: 5 bases; J trimming: 5 bases; junction bases outside the gene matches: 6. The CDR3 spans 15 residues. Looked up from germline, CDR1 is MNHEY and CDR2 is SVGAGI. The CDR3 region has the DNA TGTGCCAGCAGTCGCCCGACTAGCGGGGAAGATACGCAGTATTTT. Protein sequence: CASSRPTSGEDTQYF.

This clone was seen only once. The rearrangement uses TRBV25-1 and TRBJ1-2, with D unresolved. Trimming took 4 bases from V and 2 from J, leaving 17 bases between them. CDR1 and CDR2 from the germline V gene are MGHDK and SYGVNS. The CDR3 totals 16 residues. The CDR3 sequence is CASSGRGKDRNYGYTF. In nucleotides, the CDR3 is TGTGCCAGCAGTGGCAGAGGGAAGGACCGAAACTATGGCTACACCTTC.

The sample holds a few counts of this clone. Relative to the germline gene, one junction end is altered; a read error may explain this. The chain couples TRBV4-3 to TRBJ2-7; 13 nucleotides agree with TRBD2. Germline V gene data show CDR1 as LGHNA and CDR2 as YSLEER. CDR3 length: 14 residues. For the CDR3, the DNA is TGCGCCAGCAGCCAAGGGACTAGCGGGGGCACAATTGCCTTC. Amino acids: CASSQGTSGGTIAF.

As to this clone: Within the sample, other DNA sequences also encode this same CDR3. The chain joins TRBV7-9 to TRBJ1-2; 8 nucleotides match TRBD1. CDR1 and CDR2 (germline): SEHNR, FQNEAQ (reference sequence). The V gene end was trimmed by 5 bases and the J gene end by 4 bases; junction bases not matched to a gene: 3. There are 13 residues in the CDR3. The CDR3 nucleotides are TGTGCCAGCAGCCTCGGGACAGGCTATGGCTACACCTTC. Residues: CASSLGTGYGYTF.